This entry lists 32 T cell receptor beta chains sequenced from one sample in a study of regulatory T cells in long-lasting Graves disease. Relying on iRepertoire HTBI primers and Arm-PCR of CDR3 regions, the team built TCR beta libraries. TCRdb re-analysed the multiplex PCR reads in MiXCR, keeping a single row per CDR3 protein. The table lists about 530,000 distinct CDR3 sequences, around 15% of them singletons, with 25% in the top ten. This sample's time point: newly diagnosed GD, antithyroid drugs for less than 3 months. PBMC RNA served as the TCR library source. These data were likewise used in another study, on T cells in Graves' hyperthyroidism and ophthalmopathy.

The source material was peripheral blood mononuclear cells (PBMCs), sampled at new diagnosis, from a patient treated with antithyroid drugs. These receptors were obtained from a middle-aged woman with Graves disease.

This clonotype was observed many times. The chain recombines TRBV18 with TRBJ1-1, with a tentative D call TRBD1 (6 bases). The CDR3 runs 15 residues. The germline V gene encodes CDR1 KGHSH and CDR2 LQKENI. V shed 4 bases and J shed 1 base, with 13 bases lying between them. CDR3 loop: CASSQRTAKNTEAFF. CDR3 in DNA: TGTGCCAGCTCACAAAGGACAGCTAAGAACACTGAAGCTTTCTTT.

The sample holds many counts of this clonotype. This rearrangement joins TRBV27 to TRBJ1-1; the D gene is possibly TRBD1 (5 bases). Germline V gives CDR1 MNHEY, CDR2 SMNVEV (reference sequence). The ends were cut back, 5 bases at V and 2 bases at J, with 15 bases in the middle. The CDR3 has 15 residues. CDR3 sequence: CASSLQGPINTEAFF. The CDR3 DNA reads TGTGCCAGCAGTCTCCAGGGACCGATAAACACTGAAGCTTTCTTT.

This clonotype was seen at least ten times. The V gene is TRBV5-1, the J gene TRBJ2-1; tentative D call: TRBD1 (5 bases). CDR1 is SGHRS, CDR2 YFSETQ, per germline. CDR3 length: 16 amino acids. V dropped 4 bases and J dropped 9 bases, with 23 bases sitting between them. CDR3 sequence (DNA): TGCGCCAGCAGCGGCCTGGGTGGGGCTGTAGGAAGTGAGCAGTTCTTC. Its protein is CASSGLGGAVGSEQFF. Variable domain in full (rest from reference TRBV5-1 and TRBJ2-1): KAGVTQTPRYLIKTRGQQVTLSCSPISGHRSVSWYQQTPGQGLQFLFEYFSETQRNKGNFPGRFSGRQFSNSRSEMNVSTLELGDSALYLCASSGLGGAVGSEQFFGPGTRLTVL.

This clonotype occurred many times. The J gene is TRBJ2-3, the V gene TRBV30; perhaps TRBD2 as D (7 bases). Germline V gene sequence: CDR1 GTSNPN, CDR2 SVGIG (reference sequence). V dropped 5 bases and J dropped 14 bases, with 20 bases sitting between them. This CDR3 is built from 12 residues. Here the CDR3 reads CAWVAEGGPLYF. The CDR3 nucleotides read TGTGCCTGGGTGGCTGAGGGGGGGCCGCTGTATTTT.

V is TRBV7-9 and J is TRBJ2-3, with unresolved D. The CDR3 contains 16 residues. Trimming stripped 3 bases from V and 2 bases from J, with 15 bases between. Germline CDR1 and CDR2: SEHNR and FQNEAQ (reference sequence). The CDR3 bases are TGTGCCAGCAGCTTGTCTCTGGGCATCAACACAGATACGCAGTATTTT. This sequence encodes CASSLSLGINTDTQYF.

This sequence joins TRBV9 and TRBJ2-3; 15 bases are shared with TRBD2. Germline V gene data show CDR1 as SGDLS and CDR2 as YYNGEE. V was pared by 1 base and J by 2 bases, with 5 bases of the junction left unmatched. The CDR3 length is 18 residues. The CDR3 reads CASSVRTSGGADTDTQYF. The CDR3 DNA reads as TGTGCCAGCAGCGTAAGGACTAGCGGGGGGGCCGACACAGATACGCAGTATTTT.

This clonotype has only a few counts. This rearrangement joins TRBV5-1 to TRBJ1-2; D is unclear. CDR3 length: 15 residues. The germline CDR1 and CDR2 sequences are SGHRS and YFSETQ. V was trimmed by 1 base and J by 5 bases, leaving 15 bases between them. CDR3: CASSLLVGRLYGYTF. The CDR3 DNA sequence: TGCGCCAGCAGCTTGCTCGTCGGGCGGCTATATGGCTACACCTTC.

V gene TRBV20-1 combines with J gene TRBJ2-7, with D maybe TRBD1 (5 bases). The CDR3 extends over 15 amino acids. Trimming removed 2 bases at V and 3 bases at J, with 17 bases between. CDR1 and CDR2 from the germline V gene are DFQATT and SNEGSKA (reference sequence). DNA for the CDR3: TGCAGTGCTAGACCCCGTACAGGACGAGGCTACGAGCAGTACTTC. Its translation is CSARPRTGRGYEQYF.

Only a few counts were recorded for this clonotype. This chain connects TRBV29-1 to TRBJ1-3; 7 bases are shared with TRBD1. This CDR3 region has 13 residues. V lost 7 bases, J lost 7 bases, and 10 bases stayed unmatched. CDR1 is SQVTM, CDR2 ANQGSEA, per germline. The CDR3 bases are TGCAGCGCCCGGACAGGCCCCTACAACACCATATATTTT. Translating gives CSARTGPYNTIYF.

There are a few counts of this clonotype. The chain uses TRBV7-9 and TRBJ2-1; 10 nucleotides agree with TRBD2. This CDR3 comprises 14 residues. V was clipped by 6 bases and J by 7 bases; unmatched bases: 6. The germline V gene encodes CDR1 SEHNR and CDR2 FQNEAQ (reference sequence). CDR3 bases: TGTGCCAGCAGTGACCCTAGCGGGGGAAATGAGCAGTTCTTC. It is translated as CASSDPSGGNEQFF.

Note on this clonotype: A much larger clone sits a single nucleotide away, making a read error possible. This chain uses TRBV20-1 with TRBJ1-1, with D possibly matching TRBD1 (6 bases). V was cut by 2 bases and J by 5 bases, with 15 bases left in between. Germline V gene data show CDR1 as DFQATT and CDR2 as SNEGSKA (reference sequence). The CDR3 runs to 14 residues. CDR3 sequence reads: CSARYPGRGTEAFF. CDR3 bases: TGCAGTGCTAGATATCCAGGGAGGGGGACTGAAGCTTTCTTT.

There are many counts of this clonotype. The chain has TRBV3-1 and TRBJ2-1; 8 bases fit TRBD1. Germline V gene sequence: CDR1 LGHDT, CDR2 YNNKEL (reference sequence). The CDR3 extends over 16 amino acids. The V and J ends lost 2 bases and 7 bases, in that order; junction bases with no gene match: 10. This chain's CDR3 is CASSQLGTGGSNEQFF. CDR3 nucleotides: TGTGCCAGCAGCCAACTGGGGACAGGAGGTTCGAATGAGCAGTTCTTC.

This chain links TRBV27 with TRBJ2-1; 8 bases fit TRBD2. The CDR3 is 14 amino acids. Germline V gives CDR1 MNHEY, CDR2 SMNVEV (reference sequence). Trimming cost V 5 bases and J 4 bases; bases outside gene matches: 4. The CDR3 protein is CASSERGWYNEQFF. Written as DNA, the CDR3 is TGTGCCAGCAGTGAGCGGGGGTGGTACAATGAGCAGTTCTTC.

This clonotype was seen more than once but under ten times. The J gene is TRBJ1-4, the V gene TRBV18, with D possibly being TRBD1 (5 bases). V was cut by 3 bases and J by 8 bases, with 19 bases left in between. Germline values: CDR1 KGHSH, CDR2 LQKENI. This CDR3 has 16 amino acids. DNA of the CDR3: TGTGCCAGCTCACCGGGGGAGGCTAACCCCCGAGAAAAACTGTTTTTT. Residues: CASSPGEANPREKLFF.

About this clonotype: An end of the junction does not agree with germline; a read error may underlie this. This rearrangement joins TRBV11-2 to TRBJ1-3; no definite D call. The CDR3 extends over 15 amino acids. Germline loops: CDR1 SGHAT, CDR2 FQNNGV. Here the CDR3 reads CAGSPQSLSGNTIYF. Here the CDR3 DNA reads TGTGCCGGCAGCCCCCAATCTCTCTCTGGAAACACCATATATTTT.

This clonotype was seen many times. This rearrangement joins TRBV2 to TRBJ1-5, with TRBD1 as a possible D gene (6 bases). The V gene lost 1 base and the J gene lost 5 bases, with 9 bases spanning the gap. CDR1 is SNHLY and CDR2 is FYNNEI in the germline V gene. This CDR3 region has 14 residues. CDR3 sequence reads: CASSEGQVYQPQHF. In nucleotides, the CDR3 is TGTGCCAGCAGTGAAGGACAGGTTTATCAGCCCCAGCATTTT.

This clonotype was picked up a small number of times. The chain links TRBV29-1 to TRBJ1-1, with D unresolved. Germline V lookup: CDR1 SQVTM, CDR2 ANQGSEA. This CDR3 spans 11 amino acids. Trimming stripped 8 bases from V and 0 bases from J, with 7 bases between. The CDR3 protein is CSPTLNTEAFF. CDR3 nucleotides: TGCAGCCCAACACTGAACACTGAAGCTTTCTTT.

In this sample, this clonotype turned up a few times. The CDR3 bases are TGCAGCGTTATGGGGGGGGCAGGTCAGCCCCAGCATTTT. The encoded protein is CSVMGGAGQPQHF. V gene TRBV29-1 combines with J gene TRBJ1-5; weak D call: TRBD1 (6 bases). This CDR3 has 13 amino acids. Trimming took 5 bases from V and 6 from J, leaving 14 bases between them. Germline V gene data show CDR1 as SQVTM and CDR2 as ANQGSEA.

This clonotype occurred a few times. V and J are TRBV7-8 and TRBJ2-3; TRBD2 matches 7 bases. CDR1 is SGHVS, CDR2 FQNEAQ, per germline. This CDR3 is built from 14 residues. J was trimmed by 6 bases and V by 0 bases; bases with no gene match: 3. The CDR3 region has the DNA TGTGCCAGCAGCTTAGCGGGGAGGGTGGATACGCAGTATTTT. This encodes CASSLAGRVDTQYF.

As to this clonotype: This could be a read error, since a much larger clone is one nucleotide away. The chain has TRBV7-2 and TRBJ2-7, with TRBD2 matching 7 bases. The J call is in doubt because the DNA end fits TRBJ2-5 better. Germline V gene sequence: CDR1 SGHTA, CDR2 FQGNSA. This CDR3 comprises 14 residues. CDR3 amino acids: CASSQDWGGETQYF. CDR3 bases: TGTGCCAGCAGCCAAGATTGGGGGGGAGAGACCCAGTACTTC.

This clonotype was counted ten times or more. The rearrangement uses TRBV2 and TRBJ2-7; 9 bases are a match to TRBD1. The CDR3 runs 13 residues. Germline V CDR1 and CDR2: SNHLY, FYNNEI. Losses at the gene ends were 6 bases for V and 7 bases for J; bases not matched to a gene: 7. CDR3 region: CASRAQGAGEQYF. In nucleotides, the CDR3 is TGTGCCAGCAGGGCACAGGGGGCGGGGGAGCAGTACTTC. Full variable domain (remainder filled in from reference TRBV2 and TRBJ2-7): EPEVTQTPSHQVTQMGQEVILRCVPISNHLYFYWYRQILGQKVEFLVSFYNNEISEKSEIFDDQFSVERPDGSNFTLKIRSTKLEDSAMYFCASRAQGAGEQYFGPGTRLTVT.

This clonotype was counted ten times or more. The chain is built from TRBV20-1 and TRBJ2-5, with D possibly TRBD2 on 6 matching bases. The CDR3 is made up of 14 amino acids. The germline V and J ends were trimmed by 3 bases and 5 bases, with 16 bases remaining between them. Germline assignment: CDR1 DFQATT and CDR2 SNEGSKA (reference sequence). The CDR3 sequence: CSASPGSAGETQYF. CDR3 bases: TGCAGTGCTAGTCCCGGGAGCGCGGGGGAGACCCAGTACTTC.

This rearrangement joins TRBV9 to TRBJ2-1; possibly TRBD2 for D (7 bases). The CDR3 spans 17 residues. Trimming removed 2 bases at V and 4 bases at J, with 19 bases between. Looked up from germline, CDR1 is SGDLS and CDR2 is YYNGEE. In DNA form, the CDR3 reads TGTGCCAGCAGCGTTTATGGGGGGGGCACATCTTACAATGAGCAGTTCTTC. Translation gives CASSVYGGGTSYNEQFF.

This clonotype was detected ten times or more. This CDR3 is CASSLGYREDTGELFF. The CDR3 DNA sequence: TGTGCCAGCAGCTTAGGTTATCGGGAAGACACCGGGGAGCTGTTTTTT. The rearrangement joins TRBV7-6 to TRBJ2-2; weak D call: TRBD2 (5 bases). V was pared by 1 base and J by 3 bases, with 12 bases between. The V gene's germline CDR1 is SGHVS and CDR2 FNYEAQ. The CDR3 extends over 16 amino acids.

This clonotype came up many times. This sequence joins TRBV6-1 and TRBJ1-1; possible D gene TRBD1, 6 bases. There are 13 residues in the CDR3. Germline CDR1 MNHNS, CDR2 SASEGT. Trimming cost V 3 bases and J 11 bases, with 16 bases left between them. Written as DNA, the CDR3 is TGTGCCAGCAGTGACCCCCCTTTAGGGGGTGCTTTCTTT. Encoded protein: CASSDPPLGGAFF.

The chain carries TRBV3-1 and TRBJ1-3; no reliable D call. CDR1 is LGHDT and CDR2 is YNNKEL in the germline V gene (reference sequence). The CDR3 sequence is 13 residues long. Trimming pared 0 bases from V and 6 bases from J, leaving 6 bases between. CDR3: CASSQDAENTIYF. The CDR3 DNA is TGTGCCAGCAGCCAAGATGCTGAAAACACCATATATTTT.

As DNA, the CDR3 is TGTGCCAGCAGCGTAGTAGAGGGGGTGGGGAATGAGCAGTTCTTC. Its translation: CASSVVEGVGNEQFF. J is TRBJ2-1 and V is TRBV9; possibly TRBD1 for D (6 bases). V was trimmed by 0 bases and J by 7 bases, leaving 14 bases between them. The CDR3 is made up of 15 amino acids. Germline-derived CDR1 and CDR2 are SGDLS and YYNGEE.

The genes are TRBV6-1 and TRBJ1-6; possible D gene TRBD1, 5 bases. V was pared by 9 bases and J by 11 bases, with 20 bases between. Looked up from germline, CDR1 is MNHNS and CDR2 is SASEGT. This CDR3 has 14 amino acids. CDR3 region: CASDFGAFGTPLHF. The CDR3, as DNA: TGTGCCAGTGACTTCGGGGCCTTCGGGACACCCCTCCACTTT.

This clonotype was seen at least ten times. The gene calls are TRBV6-5 and TRBJ1-1, with D unresolved. V was pared by 2 bases and J by 2 bases, with 15 bases between. Germline assignment: CDR1 MNHEY and CDR2 SVGAGI. The CDR3 is 16 amino acids. DNA of the CDR3: TGTGCCAGCAGTTACGCCGGGCCAAATCACAACACTGAAGCTTTCTTT. Its protein is CASSYAGPNHNTEAFF.

There are many counts of this clonotype. The V and J genes are TRBV6-1 and TRBJ1-2; D not certain. CDR1 MNHNS and CDR2 SASEGT come from the germline V gene. This CDR3 spans 13 amino acids. Between the trimmed V and J ends, which lost 5 bases and 8 bases, there was a span of 15 bases. CDR3 in amino acids: CASSLDVLEGYTF. The DNA of the CDR3 is TGTGCCAGCAGTCTAGACGTCCTGGAAGGCTACACCTTC.

This clonotype was observed a handful of times. The chain is built from TRBV10-3 and TRBJ1-3; 8 nucleotides match TRBD1. The J segment lost 2 bases and the V segment lost 4 bases, leaving 10 bases of the junction unmatched. The CDR3 has 17 residues. CDR1 and CDR2 from the germline V gene are ENHRY and SYGVKD. CDR3 region: CAISAVTGGVPGNTIYF. The CDR3 nucleotides read TGTGCCATCAGTGCCGTCACAGGGGGTGTTCCTGGAAACACCATATATTTT.

This clonotype was seen repeatedly, ten times or more. The V and J genes are TRBV30 and TRBJ2-1, with 8 bases lining up with TRBD2. This CDR3 is built from 17 residues. The J segment lost 7 bases and the V segment lost 0 bases, leaving 14 bases of the junction unmatched. From germline, CDR1 is GTSNPN and CDR2 SVGIG (reference sequence). The CDR3 bases are TGTGCCTGGAGTGTGCCTCGGGGGCGGGGGGCAGCTAATGAGCAGTTCTTC. Its protein product is CAWSVPRGRGAANEQFF.